Each of the 10 T cell receptor beta chains below was sequenced from the same sample in a study of T cells in Graves' hyperthyroidism and ophthalmopathy. RNA transcripts provided the source from which TCR beta CDR3 regions were amplified. The primer set for the first-round RT-PCR of the TCR CDR3 was HTBI. TCRdb recomputed calls from the multiplex PCR reads with MiXCR, one row per CDR3 protein. The sample comprises about 770,000 distinct CDR3 sequences, around 20% of which are singletons, and around 17% rests with the top ten. Sequencing input: blood. The receptors here all came from a woman aged 45-65 years with Graves' hyperthyroidism that later progressed to Graves' ophthalmopathy.

This clonotype was found many times. The gene calls are TRBV12-3 or TRBV12-4 and TRBJ1-2, with D perhaps matching TRBD1 (5 bases). V lost 0 bases and J 7 bases, leaving 9 bases between the germline ends. This CDR3 has 13 residues. CDR3 in DNA: TGTGCCAGCAGTTTAGCGCCAGGGCTTGGCTACACCTTC. Protein sequence: CASSLAPGLGYTF.

This clonotype has ten or more counts. The chain combines TRBV20-1 with TRBJ1-2; 7 bases match TRBD1. The CDR3 is 13 amino acids. Germline CDR1 DFQATT, CDR2 SNEGSKA (reference sequence). V was clipped by 6 bases and J by 4 bases; unmatched bases: 8. This CDR3 is CSARSPGGYGYTF. CDR3 in DNA: TGCAGTGCGCGGTCCCCAGGGGGCTATGGCTACACCTTC.

The chain uses TRBV7-2 and TRBJ2-3; 13 bases are a match to TRBD2. CDR3 length equals 17 residues. V trimming: 5 bases; J trimming: 5 bases; junction bases outside the gene matches: 10. Germline V gene sequence: CDR1 SGHTA, CDR2 FQGNSA. This chain's CDR3 is CASSPSLAGGPGDTQYF. The CDR3 DNA sequence: TGTGCCAGCAGCCCGTCACTAGCGGGAGGGCCTGGAGATACGCAGTATTTT.

This clonotype has at least ten counts. The chain employs TRBV29-1 and TRBJ1-2; possible D gene TRBD1, 5 bases. Germline values: CDR1 SQVTM, CDR2 ANQGSEA. The CDR3 is 14 amino acids. Deletions cut 2 bases from V and 2 bases from J, with 12 bases between. CDR3 in DNA: TGCAGCGTTGAACCCGGGGAGGGGAACTATGGCTACACCTTC. Translation: CSVEPGEGNYGYTF.

This clonotype was observed at least ten times. The J gene is TRBJ1-6, the V gene TRBV5-1; TRBD1 aligns across 8 bases. CDR3 size: 14 residues. The V gene end was trimmed by 3 bases and the J gene end by 5 bases; junction bases not matched to a gene: 1. Germline V gene data show CDR1 as SGHRS and CDR2 as YFSETQ. The CDR3 bases are TGCGCCAGCAGCTGGGGACAGGATAATTCACCCCTCCACTTT. This translates into CASSWGQDNSPLHF.

This clonotype came up many times. The V and J genes are TRBV5-5 and TRBJ1-1; D remains ambiguous. The CDR3 is 15 residues long. With 0 bases removed from V and 4 bases from J, the gap between germline ends came to 13 bases. CDR1 is SGHKS, CDR2 YYEKEE, per germline (reference sequence). DNA for the CDR3: TGTGCCAGCAGCTTGGCTGCGGGCGTGAGCACTGAAGCTTTCTTT. Protein: CASSLAAGVSTEAFF.

This clonotype was observed at least ten times. This chain links TRBV20-1 with TRBJ2-2, with 7 bases matching TRBD2. The CDR3 is 14 amino acids. V shed 3 bases and J 2 bases; nucleotides not matched to a gene: 3. CDR1 and CDR2 from the germline V gene are DFQATT and SNEGSKA (reference sequence). As DNA, the CDR3 is TGCAGTGCTAGGGGGGGGACCAACACCGGGGAGCTGTTTTTT. Translating gives CSARGGTNTGELFF.

J is TRBJ1-4 and V is TRBV6-2 or TRBV6-3; D gene ambiguous. CDR3 size: 17 residues. V was trimmed by 2 bases and J by 8 bases, leaving 21 bases between them. Germline values: CDR1 MNHEY, CDR2 SVGEGT. The CDR3 loop reads CASSYPKHGGVREKLFF. In DNA form, the CDR3 reads TGTGCCAGCAGTTACCCGAAACATGGAGGCGTGAGGGAAAAACTGTTTTTT.

J is TRBJ2-5 and V is TRBV4-1, with D tentatively TRBD2 (5 bases). Germline values: CDR1 MGHRA, CDR2 YSYEKL. The CDR3 totals 18 residues. Trimming cost V 0 bases and J 0 bases, with 17 bases left between them. The CDR3, as DNA: TGCGCCAGCAGCCAAGATGAGGGATTAGCAGCCTACCAAGAGACCCAGTACTTC. It translates to CASSQDEGLAAYQETQYF.

This clonotype came up a few times. Possible read error: a much larger clone is one base away. The V gene is TRBV20-1, the J gene TRBJ2-7; TRBD1 agrees at 11 bases. Germline CDR1 reads DFQATT; CDR2 reads SNEGSKA (reference sequence). The CDR3 has 13 amino acids. The ends lost 5 bases at V and 3 bases at J; junction bases unmatched: 3. DNA for the CDR3: TGCAGTGCTGGGGGACAGGGGGACTACGAGCAGTACTTC. It specifies CSAGGQGDYEQYF.